The 19 T cell receptor beta chains below were found in one sample sequenced in a study of cytomegalovirus exposure and HLA in healthy donors. The repertoire was sequenced with immunoSEQ multiplex PCR; TCRdb's copy has only in-frame clones and lacks some. The table lists approximately 81,000 clones, 85% to 95% of them singletons. Material for sequencing was PBMCs. These receptors all come from a man in his late teens or twenties in good health and CMV-seronegative.

The rearrangement links TRBV12-5 to TRBJ1-2, with 8 bases matching TRBD1. Trimming took 10 bases from V and 7 from J; bases not matched to a gene: 8. The germline gives CDR1 LGHNT, CDR2 FRNRAP. The CDR3 runs to 12 residues. The CDR3 here is CATATGAGGYTF. The CDR3 DNA sequence: TGTGCTACCGCGACAGGGGCGGGTGGCTACACCTTC.

About this clone itself: Different DNA sequences within this sample yield the same CDR3. The gene calls are TRBV4-1 and TRBJ2-1, with 13 bases that match TRBD2. V trimming: 1 base; J trimming: 4 bases; junction bases outside the gene matches: 7. CDR1 and CDR2 (germline): MGHRA, YSYEKL. This CDR3 has 18 amino acids. The CDR3 DNA is TGCGCCAGCAGCCAAGGGACTAGCGGGAGCAACCGTTACAATGAGCAGTTCTTC. This encodes CASSQGTSGSNRYNEQFF.

The DNA of the CDR3 is TGTGCCAGCAGTGAACCGGGGGGCAAGGGCACTGAAGCTTTCTTT. Protein sequence: CASSEPGGKGTEAFF. The chain couples TRBV2 to TRBJ1-1, with a tentative D call TRBD1 (6 bases). Per the germline V gene, CDR1 is SNHLY and CDR2 is FYNNEI. The CDR3 length is 15 residues. V was pared by 2 bases and J by 4 bases, with 14 bases between. Drawing the rest from reference TRBV2 and TRBJ1-1, the complete variable domain is EPEVTQTPSHQVTQMGQEVILRCVPISNHLYFYWYRQILGQKVEFLVSFYNNEISEKSEIFDDQFSVERPDGSNFTLKIRSTKLEDSAMYFCASSEPGGKGTEAFFGQGTRLTVV.

V and J are TRBV27 and TRBJ2-2; 8 bases agree with TRBD2. Trimming cost V 8 bases and J 5 bases; bases outside gene matches: 7. The CDR3 spans 14 residues. Looked up from germline, CDR1 is MNHEY and CDR2 is SMNVEV (reference sequence). DNA for the CDR3: TGTGCCAGCGGCGGGGGGCGTGAGACCGGGGAGCTGTTTTTT. Translation: CASGGGRETGELFF.

The genes are TRBV4-1 and TRBJ2-7; 11 positions match TRBD2. Germline loops: CDR1 MGHRA, CDR2 YSYEKL. J lost 3 bases, V lost 3 bases, and 7 bases had no gene match. The CDR3 consists of 16 residues. As DNA, the CDR3 is TGCGCCAGCAGCCAGGGACCGGGACTAGCGGACTACGAGCAGTACTTC. This sequence encodes CASSQGPGLADYEQYF.

V gene TRBV18 combines with J gene TRBJ1-6; D is unresolved. CDR1 and CDR2 (germline): KGHSH, LQKENI. Trimming pared 5 bases from V and 7 bases from J, leaving 18 bases between. The CDR3 length is 16 residues. CDR3 loop: CASSSFRSNRNSPLHF. CDR3 sequence (DNA): TGTGCCAGCTCATCATTCCGGTCCAATAGAAATTCACCCCTCCACTTT.

V and J are TRBV12-5 and TRBJ2-1, with a weak D call TRBD1 (6 bases). CDR3 length equals 15 residues. The germline V gene has CDR1 LGHNT and CDR2 FRNRAP. Trimming took off 5 bases at V and 5 bases at J, with 16 bases between the two ends. CDR3 bases: TGTGCTAGTGGTGCGTCCGGGACACCCAACAATGAGCAGTTCTTC. This codes for CASGASGTPNNEQFF.

The chain has TRBV6-5 and TRBJ2-3, with unresolved D. The germline CDR1 and CDR2 sequences are MNHEY and SVGAGI. The germline V and J ends were trimmed by 6 bases and 0 bases, with 10 bases remaining between them. The CDR3 extends over 14 amino acids. DNA of the CDR3: TGTGCCAGCAGCCTCTCGTTGAGCACAGATACGCAGTATTTT. Translating gives CASSLSLSTDTQYF.

Details on this clone: The identical CDR3 is also encoded by other nucleotide sequences in the sample. The chain combines TRBV6-4 with TRBJ2-3, with 11 bases that match TRBD2. V trimming: 0 bases; J trimming: 4 bases; junction bases outside the gene matches: 0. Looked up from germline, CDR1 is MRHNA and CDR2 is SNTAGT. This CDR3 is built from 15 residues. This CDR3 reads CASSDSSGGADTQYF. CDR3 nucleotides: TGTGCCAGCAGTGACTCTAGCGGGGGGGCAGATACGCAGTATTTT.

This sequence joins TRBV6-1 and TRBJ2-7; no clear D gene. Germline V gene data show CDR1 as MNHNS and CDR2 as SASEGT. The CDR3 spans 13 residues. V gave up 2 bases and J gave up 4 bases, with 9 bases separating them. The CDR3 reads CASSETSNYEQYF. DNA of the CDR3: TGTGCCAGCAGTGAAACCAGTAATTACGAGCAGTACTTC.

The chain combines TRBV12-5 with TRBJ1-2; D ambiguous. V was cut by 4 bases and J by 4 bases, with 10 bases left in between. The CDR3 covers 13 residues. Per germline, CDR1 LGHNT and CDR2 FRNRAP. CDR3 coding DNA: TGTGCTAGTGGTTCGTCATGGAGCTATGGCTACACCTTC. Encoded protein: CASGSSWSYGYTF.

The V and J genes are TRBV6-5 and TRBJ1-2, with a possible D match to TRBD1 (5 bases). The CDR3 consists of 15 residues. Trimming took off 4 bases at V and 6 bases at J, with 18 bases between the two ends. The V gene's germline CDR1 is MNHEY and CDR2 SVGAGI. The CDR3 region is CASSLYSGLRNGYTF. As DNA, the CDR3 is TGTGCCAGCAGTTTGTACTCGGGACTTCGCAATGGCTACACCTTC.

The chain is built from TRBV7-3 and TRBJ2-6, with D unclear. With 2 bases removed from V and 0 bases from J, the gap between germline ends came to 2 bases. This CDR3 has 14 residues. Germline V gene data show CDR1 as SGHTA and CDR2 as FQGTGA. The CDR3 sequence is CASSLHSGANVLTF. CDR3 sequence (DNA): TGTGCCAGCAGCTTACACTCTGGGGCCAACGTCCTGACTTTC. The full variable domain, completed using reference TRBV7-3 and TRBJ2-6, is GAGVSQTPSNKVTEKGKYVELRCDPISGHTALYWYRQSLGQGPEFLIYFQGTGAADDSGLPNDRFFAVRPEGSVSTLKIQRTERGDSAVYLCASSLHSGANVLTFGAGSRLTVL.

Of note for this clone: The junction departs from the called germline gene at one end, perhaps through a read error. This chain uses TRBV7-7 with TRBJ2-1; 14 bases fit TRBD2. Per germline, CDR1 SSHAT and CDR2 FNYEAQ (reference sequence). This CDR3 has 18 amino acids. CDR3 sequence reads: CASSKGLAGADLYNEQFF. Here the CDR3 DNA reads TGTGCTAGCAGCAAGGGACTAGCGGGGGCGGATCTCTACAATGAGCAGTTCTTC.

V is TRBV7-9 and J is TRBJ2-5; a possible D gene is TRBD2 (6 bases). Per the germline V gene, CDR1 is SEHNR and CDR2 is FQNEAQ (reference sequence). V lost 2 bases to trimming and J lost 5 bases, with 18 bases between them. The CDR3 length is 16 residues. The CDR3 reads CASSLIEHSEGETQYF. The CDR3 bases are TGTGCCAGCAGCTTAATCGAACACTCGGAGGGGGAGACCCAGTACTTC.

The V call is TRBV5-1, the J call TRBJ2-6, with D maybe TRBD1 (5 bases). This CDR3 contains 16 residues. In germline, CDR1 is SGHRS, CDR2 YFSETQ. The V end lost 0 bases, the J end lost 0 bases, and 7 bases lay between the germline ends. In DNA, the CDR3 is TGCGCCAGCAGCTTGGCAGGGCCCTCTGGGGCCAACGTCCTGACTTTC. As protein: CASSLAGPSGANVLTF.

The chain couples TRBV11-2 to TRBJ2-7; 9 nucleotides agree with TRBD1. CDR3 length equals 15 residues. From germline, CDR1 is SGHAT and CDR2 FQNNGV. Germline trimming cut 4 bases from V and 5 bases from J; bases unmatched to any gene: 9. CDR3 bases: TGTGCCAGCAGCTCCTATGGTGGGACAGGGAACGAGCAGTACTTC. Translating it yields CASSSYGGTGNEQYF.

This chain uses TRBV9 with TRBJ2-5; the match to TRBD1 covers 10 bases. Losses at the gene ends were 1 base for V and 4 bases for J; bases not matched to a gene: 7. This CDR3 region has 16 residues. Germline CDR1 and CDR2: SGDLS and YYNGEE. The CDR3 DNA sequence: TGTGCCAGCAGCGTATTTGTGACAGGGGGCGCAGAGACCCAGTACTTC. Residues: CASSVFVTGGAETQYF.

V usage is TRBV18 and J usage is TRBJ1-1, with TRBD1 as a possible D gene (6 bases). Trimming left V 4 bases short and J 3 bases short, with 15 bases between. Germline V gene lookup returns CDR1 KGHSH and CDR2 LQKENI. The CDR3 has 15 amino acids. The CDR3 DNA reads as TGTGCCAGCTCACTTGGTGCAGGGGTGGACACTGAAGCTTTCTTT. It encodes CASSLGAGVDTEAFF.